The clone carrying this TCR beta chain was counted a single time. Sequencing was performed with immunoSEQ multiplex PCR; in TCRdb, only in-frame clones are kept and a portion is missing. This sample yields some 140,000 clones, of which around four fifths are seen a single time; more than 15% belongs to the top ten. The data were obtained in a study of blood T cell repertoires in COVID-19. The CDR3 is made up of 13 amino acids. Germline CDR1 is MNHEY and CDR2 is SVGAGI. V shed 5 bases and J 9 bases; nucleotides not matched to a gene: 7. Each participant's cohort was designated according to participant-reported clinical history.

The sequenced sample was PBMCs or T cells enriched from blood (not recorded which). The clonotype originates from a man younger than 40 who had recovered from COVID-19. The genes are TRBV6-5 and TRBJ2-1, with TRBD1 matching over 7 bases. This CDR3 reads CASSNTGAGEQFF. Written as DNA, the CDR3 is TGTGCCAGCAGTAATACAGGGGCCGGTGAGCAGTTCTTC.